These 16 T cell receptor beta chains came from one sample sequenced in a study of OX40 agonist ivuxolimab in advanced cancers. TCRdb keeps only in-frame clones here, not all; method: immunoSEQ multiplex PCR. The sample includes around 72,000 clones, 85% to 90% of them seen just once. Here the sequenced sample was CD4+ or CD8+ T cells sorted from blood, taken in a trial of the OX40 agonist ivuxolimab. The receptor source for this set is an adult with an advanced solid tumor such as melanoma, head and neck, liver or kidney cancer.

The chain uses TRBV4-1 and TRBJ2-1; TRBD2 matches at 8 bases. Germline loops: CDR1 MGHRA, CDR2 YSYEKL. Trimming cost V 1 base and J 3 bases; bases outside gene matches: 5. The CDR3 contains 16 residues. The CDR3: CASSQAPGGRYNEQFF. The CDR3 DNA sequence: TGCGCCAGCAGCCAAGCCCCGGGGGGGCGCTACAATGAGCAGTTCTTC.

The J gene is TRBJ1-1, the V gene TRBV5-1; 7 bases fit TRBD1. This CDR3 comprises 15 residues. Looked up from germline, CDR1 is SGHRS and CDR2 is YFSETQ. V dropped 4 bases and J dropped 1; count of bases not matched to a gene: 7. The CDR3 DNA reads TGCGCCAGCAGCCGATCCGGGACAGCGAACACTGAAGCTTTCTTT. This sequence encodes CASSRSGTANTEAFF.

CDR3 DNA sequence: TGTGCCAGCGGCTCTTTTGCTAGGGTCTCTGGGGCCAACGTCCTGACTTTC. It translates to CASGSFARVSGANVLTF. The genes are TRBV28 and TRBJ2-6; D not certain. The V gene's germline CDR1 is MDHEN and CDR2 SYDVKM. The CDR3 runs 17 residues. V lost 8 bases to trimming and J lost 0 bases, with 17 bases between them.

This clone was seen once. The CDR3 DNA reads as TGTGCCAGCTACCACAGGGGTTCTGGAAACACCATATATTTT. The encoded protein is CASYHRGSGNTIYF. The rearrangement joins TRBV28 to TRBJ1-3; 7 nucleotides match TRBD1. CDR3 length: 14 amino acids. Unmatched junction bases numbered 5, after V lost 8 bases and J lost 1 base. The germline V gene encodes CDR1 MDHEN and CDR2 SYDVKM. The full variable domain, in which reference TRBV28 and TRBJ1-3 provide the parts outside the CDR3, is DVKVTQSSRYLVKRTGEKVFLECVQDMDHENMFWYRQDPGLGLRLIYFSYDVKMKEKGDIPEGYSVSREKKERFSLILESASTNQTSMYLCASYHRGSGNTIYFGEGSWLTVV.

The chain joins TRBV19 to TRBJ1-6, with 10 positions matching TRBD1. V shed 7 bases, J shed 8 bases, and the junction held 2 bases outside the gene matches. The length of the CDR3 is 13 residues. Germline CDR1 LNHDA, CDR2 SQIVND (reference sequence). In DNA form, the CDR3 reads TGTGCCAGTACGGGACAGGGGTATTCACCCCTCCACTTT. This gives the protein CASTGQGYSPLHF.

The chain combines TRBV5-1 with TRBJ2-5; D is uncertain. This CDR3 has 12 residues. V was clipped by 1 base and J by 0 bases, with 1 base between them. Germline CDR1 reads SGHRS; CDR2 reads YFSETQ. CDR3 DNA sequence: TGCGCCAGCAGCTTGTACCAAGAGACCCAGTACTTC. Its translation is CASSLYQETQYF.

This clone is a singleton in its sample. The chain links TRBV15 to TRBJ1-2; D remains ambiguous. CDR3 length equals 15 residues. V was clipped by 0 bases and J by 1 base, with 9 bases between them. The germline gives CDR1 LNHNV, CDR2 YYDKDF (reference sequence). CDR3 DNA sequence: TGTGCCACCAGCAGAGATCCCGGGAGTAACTATGGCTACACCTTC. It encodes CATSRDPGSNYGYTF.

This clone has more than one count but fewer than ten. V gene TRBV2 combines with J gene TRBJ2-7; 7 nucleotides line up with TRBD1. The junction had 3 bases not matched to a gene; V was cut back by 10 bases and J by 0 bases. The CDR3 consists of 12 residues. Germline V lookup: CDR1 SNHLY, CDR2 FYNNEI. The CDR3 here is CATRDSSYEQYF. The CDR3 nucleotides are TGTGCCACCCGGGACAGCTCCTACGAGCAGTACTTC.

The chain combines TRBV10-1 with TRBJ2-1; possible D gene TRBD1, 5 bases. Trimming removed 4 bases at V and 8 bases at J, with 18 bases between. The CDR3 is made up of 15 amino acids. CDR1 and CDR2 from the germline V gene are WNHNN and SYGVQD (reference sequence). CDR3 sequence (DNA): TGCGCCAGCAGTGGACAGCGAAGAGTCAACGATGAGCAGTTCTTC. Translation: CASSGQRRVNDEQFF.

The CDR3 coding sequence is TGTGCCAGCTCCCGGGGACTAGCGGGAGAAGGCCTGTTCTTC. This gives the protein CASSRGLAGEGLFF. The chain has TRBV18 and TRBJ2-1; 14 bases agree with TRBD2. Germline-derived CDR1 and CDR2 are KGHSH and LQKENI. CDR3 length: 14 residues. Losses at the gene ends were 6 bases for V and 15 bases for J; bases not matched to a gene: 10. Using reference TRBV18 and TRBJ2-1 for the parts outside the CDR3, the full variable domain is NAGVMQNPRHLVRRRGQEARLRCSPMKGHSHVYWYRQLPEEGLKFMVYLQKENIIDESGMPKERFSAEFPKEGPSILRIQQVVRGDSAAYFCASSRGLAGEGLFFGPGTRLTVL.

The J gene is TRBJ2-7, the V gene TRBV5-1; 11 bases fit TRBD1. Germline-derived CDR1 and CDR2 are SGHRS and YFSETQ. This CDR3 contains 14 residues. V shed 5 bases, J shed 2 bases, and the junction held 3 bases outside the gene matches. CDR3 amino acids: CASRGQGVTYEQYF. The CDR3 DNA follows: TGCGCCAGCAGGGGACAGGGGGTTACCTACGAGCAGTACTTC.

The chain has TRBV18 and TRBJ2-1; D gene uncertain. The V end lost 4 bases, the J end lost 2 bases, and 9 bases lay between the germline ends. The CDR3 contains 14 residues. Germline V gene sequence: CDR1 KGHSH, CDR2 LQKENI. The CDR3 protein is CASSRRNTYNEQFF. DNA of the CDR3: TGTGCCAGCTCACGTCGTAACACCTACAATGAGCAGTTCTTC.

The chain has TRBV9 and TRBJ2-7; D is uncertain. V lost 0 bases and J 2 bases, leaving 6 bases between the germline ends. The CDR3 length is 13 residues. Germline loops: CDR1 SGDLS, CDR2 YYNGEE. CDR3 region: CASSVGLTYEQYF. CDR3 coding DNA: TGTGCCAGCAGCGTAGGGCTGACCTACGAGCAGTACTTC.

The rearrangement uses TRBV28 and TRBJ1-5; 9 bases are a match to TRBD1. The CDR3 loop spans 15 amino acids. V lost 6 bases, J lost 1 base, and 4 bases stayed unmatched. Germline assignment: CDR1 MDHEN and CDR2 SYDVKM. This CDR3 is CASRQGAGSNQPQHF. The CDR3 DNA reads TGTGCCAGCAGACAGGGGGCGGGAAGCAATCAGCCCCAGCATTTT.

J is TRBJ2-1 and V is TRBV5-6; D gene unclear. The length of the CDR3 is 12 residues. Germline V gene sequence: CDR1 SGHDT, CDR2 YYEEEE. V gave up 4 bases and J gave up 3 bases, with 5 bases separating them. CDR3 amino acids: CASSQIYNEQFF. In DNA form, the CDR3 reads TGTGCCAGCAGCCAGATCTACAATGAGCAGTTCTTC.

V gene TRBV2 combines with J gene TRBJ1-5; perhaps TRBD1 as D (6 bases). Trimming shortened V by 6 bases and J by 7 bases, and 19 bases separated the two germline ends. CDR1 is SNHLY, CDR2 FYNNEI, per germline. There are 15 residues in the CDR3. DNA of the CDR3: TGTGCCAGCAGCGAACGGGCTGAAGGGGGACAGCCCCAGCATTTT. Its translation is CASSERAEGGQPQHF.